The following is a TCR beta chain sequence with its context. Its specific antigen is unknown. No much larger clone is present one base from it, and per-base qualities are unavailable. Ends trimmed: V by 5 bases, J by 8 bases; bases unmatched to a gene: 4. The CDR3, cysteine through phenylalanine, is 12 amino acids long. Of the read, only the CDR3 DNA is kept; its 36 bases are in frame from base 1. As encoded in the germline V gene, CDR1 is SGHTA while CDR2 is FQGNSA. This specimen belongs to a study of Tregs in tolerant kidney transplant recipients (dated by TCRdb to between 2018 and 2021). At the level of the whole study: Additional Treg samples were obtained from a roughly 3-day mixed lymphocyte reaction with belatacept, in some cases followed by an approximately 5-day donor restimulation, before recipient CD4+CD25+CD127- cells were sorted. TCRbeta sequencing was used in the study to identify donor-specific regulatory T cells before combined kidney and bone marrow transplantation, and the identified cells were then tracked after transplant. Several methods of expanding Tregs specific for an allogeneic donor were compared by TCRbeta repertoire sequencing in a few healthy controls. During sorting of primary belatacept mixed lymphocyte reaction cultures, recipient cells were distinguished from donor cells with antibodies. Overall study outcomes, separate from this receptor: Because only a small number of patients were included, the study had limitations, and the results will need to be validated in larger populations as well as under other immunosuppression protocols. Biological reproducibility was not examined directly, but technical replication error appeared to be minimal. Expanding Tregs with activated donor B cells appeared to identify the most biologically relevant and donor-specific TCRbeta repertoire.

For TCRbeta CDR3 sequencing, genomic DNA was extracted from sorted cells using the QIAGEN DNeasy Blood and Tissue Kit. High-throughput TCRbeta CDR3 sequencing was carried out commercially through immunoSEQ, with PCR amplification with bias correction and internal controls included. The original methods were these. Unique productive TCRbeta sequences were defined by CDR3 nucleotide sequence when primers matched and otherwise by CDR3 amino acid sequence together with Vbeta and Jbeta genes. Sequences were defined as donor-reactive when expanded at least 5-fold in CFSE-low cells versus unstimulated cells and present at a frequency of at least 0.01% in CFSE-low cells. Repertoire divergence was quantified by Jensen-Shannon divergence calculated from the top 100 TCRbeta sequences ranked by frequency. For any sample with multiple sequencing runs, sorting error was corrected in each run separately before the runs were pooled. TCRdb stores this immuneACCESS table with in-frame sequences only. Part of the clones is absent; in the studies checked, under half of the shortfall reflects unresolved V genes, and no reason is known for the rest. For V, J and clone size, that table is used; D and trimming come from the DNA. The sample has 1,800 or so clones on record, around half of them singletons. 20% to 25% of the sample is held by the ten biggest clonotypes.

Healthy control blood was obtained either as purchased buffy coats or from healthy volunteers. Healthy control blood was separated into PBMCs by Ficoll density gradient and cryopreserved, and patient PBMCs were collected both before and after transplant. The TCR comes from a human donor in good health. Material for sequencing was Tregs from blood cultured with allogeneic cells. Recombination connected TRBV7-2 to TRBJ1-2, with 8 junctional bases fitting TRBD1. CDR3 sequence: CASSPGGWGYTF. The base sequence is TGTGCCAGCAGCCCAGGGGGCTGGGGCTACACCTTC.